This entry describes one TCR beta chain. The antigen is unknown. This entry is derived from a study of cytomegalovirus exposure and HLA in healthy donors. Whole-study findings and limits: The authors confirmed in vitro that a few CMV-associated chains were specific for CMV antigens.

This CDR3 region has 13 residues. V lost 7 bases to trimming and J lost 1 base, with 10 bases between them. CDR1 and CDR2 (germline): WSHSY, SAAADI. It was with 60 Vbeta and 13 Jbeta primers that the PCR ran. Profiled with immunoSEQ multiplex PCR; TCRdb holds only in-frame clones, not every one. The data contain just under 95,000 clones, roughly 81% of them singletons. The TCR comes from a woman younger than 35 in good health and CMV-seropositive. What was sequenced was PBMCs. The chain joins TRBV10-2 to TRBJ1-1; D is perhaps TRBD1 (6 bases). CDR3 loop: CASMAGENTEAFF. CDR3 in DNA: TGCGCCAGCATGGCAGGGGAGAACACTGAAGCTTTCTTT.